This entry features one T cell receptor beta chain sequence. There is no known antigen for this receptor. The read comes to an end 3 residues before the CDR3 does, leaving the germline J gene to fill in the end. Every participant had a single incident cervical HPV16 infection, and women with prevalent HPV16 infections were excluded. Cervical HPV DNA was detected by MY09/MY11 PCR, and genotyping was performed by dot-blot hybridization. Roughly 14 mL of heparinized blood was centrifuged, after which the buffy coat was aliquoted, frozen at -30 degrees C, and then stored at -80 degrees C. QIAGEN kits were used to extract genomic DNA from buffy coat specimens. The CDR1 and CDR2 encoded by the germline V gene (reference sequence) are SEHNR and FQNEAQ. The trim is 7 bases for V and 2 bases for J, with a gap of 16 bases between the germline ends. The CDR3, cysteine through phenylalanine, is 15 amino acids long. The DNA shown is the part of the CDR3 that was read: 36 bases, in frame from base 1.

This specimen comes from a study of T cells in women clearing cervical HPV infection (dated by TCRdb to the late 2010s). As for the study more broadly: The cases were 25 women with histologically confirmed HPV16-related CIN3 or worse, and 2 of these cases were invasive cancers. The 20 to 25 controls were women who cleared a single incident HPV16 infection within 12 months without developing precancer or cancer. Blood from cases was collected at the visit where the lesion was first found, while blood from controls was collected once the infection could no longer be detected. Among cases, blood sampling came a median of 149 days after lesion detection, with an interquartile range of about 80 to 230 days. HLA typing was available for only a few women, so HLA type could not be excluded as a confounder. An exploratory proof-of-principle case-control study, nested within the Guanacaste HPV Natural History Study in Costa Rica, was conducted to compare TCR repertoires across cervical HPV16 outcomes. Cases were matched to controls by age within five years and by the year the sample was collected. Cases had a median age of approximately 35 years and controls had a median age of around 41, with no significant differences in baseline characteristics. In the parent cohort, approximately 9,400 women aged 18 or older were enrolled in Guanacaste, Costa Rica, during 1993 to 1994 and were followed for 7 to 8 years. Five blinded duplicates per group were added as quality controls, giving some 60 samples: around 50 participants and approximately ten replicates.

The paper's findings and limits, for the study overall: Because of the cross-sectional design, the study could not determine whether the associations came before infection or resulted from infection, and neither effector/memory subsets nor HPV-specific T cells were isolated. Random forest classifiers combining richness and V gene abundances distinguished cases from controls with an estimated AUC of 0.8 to 0.9. TRBV6-7 relative abundance was lower in cases than in controls (roughly 0.12% versus 0.17%; Bonferroni P = 0.0008). Because the number of T cells per sample was unknown, the richness differences could reflect varying T-cell content rather than repertoire biology. CIN3+ cases had significantly higher TCR repertoire richness than controls across sequencing depths, but evenness did not differ between the groups.

The immunoSEQ assay used multiplex PCR to amplify TCR beta CDR3 regions from an average of around 1.2 ug of genomic DNA per sample. To correct primer bias, the assay used a complete synthetic TCR repertoire to set an amplification baseline. The amplicons were sequenced on the Illumina platform. The paper's data handling went like this. Error correction of the sequences involved clustering with frequency ratios plus a modified nearest-neighbor algorithm, after which the sequences were analyzed in the immunoSEQ Analyzer using IMGT gene definitions. At each rarefaction depth, TCR richness and evenness were averaged across 20 rarefaction repeats, and samples with fewer sequences than that depth were excluded. Wilcoxon rank sum tests with FDR correction were used to compare V, D and J gene relative abundances between the groups. For the blinded duplicates, the intraclass correlation was approximately 96% for TCR richness and averaged roughly 79% across roughly 69 gene segments. TCRdb re-hosts the immuneACCESS table, in-frame sequences only. Its copies lack some clones; in the studies checked, an unresolved V gene accounts for under half of them, and the cause for the rest is not known. The V and J calls and clone size are taken from that table; D and trimming were inferred from the DNA. The sample's table lists a count of 40,000 or so clones. Around 7% of the sample is held by the ten biggest clonotypes.

Sample: blood buffy coat. The sequence is built from TRBV7-9 and TRBJ2-3; a confident D gene designation cannot be given. This TCR came from a woman aged 18-69 years with a cervical HPV16 infection that either progressed to CIN3+ or cleared (not recorded which). The CDR3 protein is CASTPQSDHTDTQYF. The part of the CDR3 DNA that was read is TGTGCCAGCACCCCACAGTCGGATCACACAGATACG. Outside the CDR3, residues come from the reference TRBV7-9 and TRBJ2-3 proteins, so the full variable domain is: DTGVSQNPRHKITKRGQNVTFRCDPISEHNRLYWYRQTLGQGPEFLTYFQNEAQLEKSRLLSDRFSAERPKGSFSTLEIQRTEQGDSAMYLCASTPQSDHTDTQYFGPGTRLTVL.